Listed below are T cell receptor beta chains from one sample, sequenced in a study of identical twins. Using its own MiXCR run on the 5' RACE reads, TCRdb lists one record per CDR3 protein. The profile shows 1,800,000 or so distinct CDR3 sequences, about 32% of them singletons. The sequencing input was cord blood. These receptors came from a newborn girl in good health. Both conserved end residues are trimmed from each CDR3. The order of the fields is V gene, D gene, CDR3 protein. A D gene is named only where the DNA matches it firmly.

v_gene: TRBV6-5
d_gene: TRBD2
CDR3aa: ASRGLAATDTQY

v_gene: TRBV2
d_gene: .
CDR3aa: ASRLGPQGEQF

v_gene: TRBV12-3/TRBV12-4
d_gene: .
CDR3aa: ASSLLGYGNYDGYT

v_gene: TRBV28
d_gene: .
CDR3aa: ASSLDPGLFYEQY

v_gene: TRBV27
d_gene: .
CDR3aa: ASSSASGEGTEAF

v_gene: TRBV20-1
d_gene: .
CDR3aa: SAYPYEQY

v_gene: TRBV7-2
d_gene: TRBD1
CDR3aa: ASSYDRGRNYT

v_gene: TRBV27
d_gene: .
CDR3aa: ASSLQLAQTYEQY

v_gene: TRBV20-1
d_gene: .
CDR3aa: SARTGRDYNEQY

v_gene: TRBV6-2/TRBV6-3
d_gene: .
CDR3aa: ASSYRLYGYT

v_gene: TRBV20-1
d_gene: TRBD2
CDR3aa: SGGRLHEQY

v_gene: TRBV20-1
d_gene: .
CDR3aa: SARVWERGDNEQY

v_gene: TRBV27
d_gene: .
CDR3aa: ASSSRVPLKQHGYT

v_gene: TRBV20-1
d_gene: .
CDR3aa: SASPGANTGELF

v_gene: TRBV3-1
d_gene: .
CDR3aa: ASSRFGGNTEAF

v_gene: TRBV20-1
d_gene: TRBD2
CDR3aa: SAREASGGSSTDTQY

v_gene: TRBV12-3/TRBV12-4
d_gene: TRBD2
CDR3aa: ASSLGGTSGNTGELF

v_gene: TRBV7-9
d_gene: .
CDR3aa: ASSHGGRTDTQY

v_gene: TRBV4-2
d_gene: TRBD1
CDR3aa: ASSAGDRGPYEQY

v_gene: TRBV25-1
d_gene: TRBD2
CDR3aa: ASSVLAGGPKSYEQY

v_gene: TRBV5-1
d_gene: .
CDR3aa: ASTPGYSGSNTEAF

v_gene: TRBV4-2
d_gene: TRBD2
CDR3aa: ASSQGTSFYYNEQF

v_gene: TRBV29-1
d_gene: .
CDR3aa: SVGHGTPGMDTQY

v_gene: TRBV7-9
d_gene: .
CDR3aa: ASSPLAGSSGDTQY

v_gene: TRBV11-2
d_gene: .
CDR3aa: ASSSIRAGNYGYT

v_gene: TRBV6-5
d_gene: .
CDR3aa: ATSVAVAYEQY

v_gene: TRBV5-4
d_gene: TRBD2
CDR3aa: ASSFGLAVQETQY

v_gene: TRBV7-2
d_gene: .
CDR3aa: ASSLVAENNEQF

v_gene: TRBV10-3
d_gene: .
CDR3aa: AISAQLVSNNEQF

v_gene: TRBV27
d_gene: TRBD2
CDR3aa: ASSFYKRGSYEQY

v_gene: TRBV6-2/TRBV6-3
d_gene: .
CDR3aa: AGGHHQETQY

v_gene: TRBV25-1
d_gene: .
CDR3aa: ASSDSTTYNEQF

v_gene: TRBV25-1
d_gene: .
CDR3aa: ASSEGAQPQH

v_gene: TRBV29-1
d_gene: .
CDR3aa: SVPGARGGSYNEQF

v_gene: TRBV11-2
d_gene: .
CDR3aa: ASSHPWGGITEAF

v_gene: TRBV29-1
d_gene: .
CDR3aa: SIEPREGYGYT

v_gene: TRBV6-5
d_gene: TRBD1
CDR3aa: ASSSDRGRHNEQY